This T cell receptor (beta chain) was sequenced for a study of blood T cell repertoires in COVID-19. Turning to the study itself: Specimens from acute and convalescent COVID-19 originated in the United States, Italy and Spain. From T cells, B-cell-depleted T cells, or PBMCs came the material, which was cDNA or gDNA.

Authors' methods: Reference gene primers were amplified, and this amplification served to estimate nucleated cell counts. Here immunoSEQ multiplex PCR was the method, and the copy in TCRdb shows in-frame clones only, minus some. V and J calls and clone size are those listed in that table; D and trimming were worked out from the DNA. The sample records more than 150,000 clones, roughly four fifths being singletons. In this sample, this clone turned up many times. Symptom resolution, clearance, or two negative PCRs marked donors in Cohort 3 as recovered. In germline, CDR1 is SGDLS, CDR2 YYNGEE. The V segment lost 1 base and the J segment 4 bases; nucleotides outside the gene matches: 9. This CDR3 region has 17 residues.

The rearrangement joins TRBV9 to TRBJ2-1, with TRBD1 matching over 9 bases. Sequencing was done on a sample of PBMCs or T cells enriched from blood (not recorded which). The clonotype was recovered from a man in his forties or fifties who had recovered from COVID-19. CDR3 DNA sequence: TGTGCCAGCAGCGTACCCTCAACAGGGGGCAGTTACAATGAGCAGTTCTTC. Protein: CASSVPSTGGSYNEQFF. The full variable domain, completed using reference TRBV9 and TRBJ2-1, is DSGVTQTPKHLITATGQRVTLRCSPRSGDLSVYWYQQSLDQGLQFLIQYYNGEERAKGNILERFSAQQFPDLHSELNLSSLELGDSALYFCASSVPSTGGSYNEQFFGPGTRLTVL.